This T cell receptor beta chain was captured in a study of CD8+ T cells in alopecia areata. Sequencing templates came from extracted RNA that was reverse transcribed into cDNA. Clones were sequenced by immunoSEQ multiplex PCR, and TCRdb holds only the in-frame ones, with some missing. The sample holds 200,000 or so clones, nearly 60% seen once. Treatment: oral pan-JAK inhibitor, 5-10 mg twice daily. The junction had 7 bases not matched to a gene; V was cut back by 6 bases and J by 1 base. The CDR3 is made up of 15 amino acids. Per the germline V gene, CDR1 is SNHLY and CDR2 is FYNNEI. Specimen: CD4+ T cells sorted from blood, collected at week 24, from a patient treated with tofacitinib. V gene TRBV2 combines with J gene TRBJ2-7; 9 bases match TRBD2. This TCR was recovered from a human donor with alopecia areata. In DNA form, the CDR3 reads TGTGCCAGCAGAAAGACTAGCGGCGTATCCTACGAGCAGTACTTC. It encodes CASRKTSGVSYEQYF.